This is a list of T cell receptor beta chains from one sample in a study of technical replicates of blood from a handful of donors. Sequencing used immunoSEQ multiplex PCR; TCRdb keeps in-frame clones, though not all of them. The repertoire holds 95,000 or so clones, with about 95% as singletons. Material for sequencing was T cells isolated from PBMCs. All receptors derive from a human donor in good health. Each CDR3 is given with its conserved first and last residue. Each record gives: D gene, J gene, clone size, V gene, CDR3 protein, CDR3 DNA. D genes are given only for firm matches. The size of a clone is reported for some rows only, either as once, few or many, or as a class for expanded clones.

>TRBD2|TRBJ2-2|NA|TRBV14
CASSPITSGSLSDTGELFF
TGTGCCAGCAGCCCAATCACTAGCGGGAGTTTGTCTGACACCGGGGAGCTGTTTTTT
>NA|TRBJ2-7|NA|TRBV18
CASSVQVVGDEQYF
TGTGCCAGCTCAGTACAGGTAGTGGGCGACGAGCAGTACTTC
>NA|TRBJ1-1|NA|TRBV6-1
CASNSEAVAFF
TGTGCCAGCAATTCGGAGGCCGTGGCTTTCTTT
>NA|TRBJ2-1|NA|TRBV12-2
CASRLESAIYNEQFF
TGTGCAAGTCGCTTGGAGTCAGCCATATACAATGAGCAGTTCTTC
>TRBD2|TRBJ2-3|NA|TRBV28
CASSSIAGSSTDTQYF
TGTGCCAGCAGTTCAATAGCGGGATCAAGCACAGATACGCAGTATTTT
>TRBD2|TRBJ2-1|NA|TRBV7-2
CASTAAGTLNEQFF
TGTGCCAGCACCGCAGCGGGAACACTGAATGAGCAGTTCTTC
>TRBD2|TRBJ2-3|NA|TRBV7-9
CASIFRTSGTDTQYF
TGTGCCAGCATCTTCCGGACTAGCGGGACAGATACGCAGTATTTT
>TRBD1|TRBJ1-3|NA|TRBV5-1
CASSPGTGLSGNTIYF
TGCGCCAGCAGCCCCGGGACAGGCCTCTCTGGAAACACCATATATTTT
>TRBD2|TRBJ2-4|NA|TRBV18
CASSPPLAGSKNIQYF
TGTGCCAGCTCACCACCTCTAGCGGGATCCAAAAACATTCAGTACTTC
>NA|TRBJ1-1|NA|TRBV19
CASSILKEANTEAFF
TGTGCCAGTAGTATTCTGAAGGAGGCGAACACTGAAGCTTTCTTT
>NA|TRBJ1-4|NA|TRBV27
CASSFNGNDRFEKLFF
TGTGCCAGCAGTTTCAATGGGAACGACAGGTTTGAAAAACTGTTTTTT
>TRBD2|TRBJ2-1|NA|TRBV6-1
CASIDQRGSYNEQFF
TGTGCCAGCATCGACCAGCGGGGTTCCTACAATGAGCAGTTCTTC
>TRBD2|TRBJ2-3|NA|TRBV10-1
CASIQFSGSCGSGTDTQYF
TGCGCCAGCATCCAATTTAGCGGGAGTTGTGGTTCCGGCACAGATACGCAGTATTTT
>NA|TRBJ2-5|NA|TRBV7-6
CASSLAAFLARQLQETQYF
TGTGCCAGCAGCTTAGCCGCTTTCTTAGCCAGACAGCTACAAGAGACCCAGTACTTC
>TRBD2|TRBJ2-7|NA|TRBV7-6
CASSLTSGSSYEQYF
TGTGCCAGCAGTCTTACTAGCGGGAGTTCCTACGAGCAGTACTTC
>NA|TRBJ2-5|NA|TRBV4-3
CASSPFTGKDETQYF
TGCGCCAGCAGCCCCTTCACCGGGAAGGATGAGACCCAGTACTTC
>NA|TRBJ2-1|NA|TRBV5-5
CASSSYSSYNEQFF
TGTGCCAGCAGCTCCTATAGCTCCTACAATGAGCAGTTCTTC
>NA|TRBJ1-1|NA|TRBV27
CASSSFGQGNTEAFF
TGTGCCAGCAGTTCGTTTGGACAAGGGAACACTGAAGCTTTCTTT
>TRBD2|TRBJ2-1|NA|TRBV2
CASSDGKREIDEQFF
TGTGCCAGCAGTGATGGTAAGCGGGAGATTGATGAGCAGTTCTTC
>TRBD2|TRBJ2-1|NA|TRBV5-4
CASSQDAGVYNEQFF
TGTGCCAGCAGCCAAGACGCGGGAGTTTACAATGAGCAGTTCTTC
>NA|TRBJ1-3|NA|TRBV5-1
CASSLGHRITSGNTIYF
TGCGCCAGCAGCTTGGGACACAGGATTACCTCTGGAAACACCATATATTTT
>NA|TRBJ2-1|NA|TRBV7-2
CASSSGHPSYNEQFF
TGTGCCAGCAGCTCCGGACACCCCTCCTACAATGAGCAGTTCTTC
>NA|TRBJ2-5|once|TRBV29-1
CSVQLPAGETQYF
TGCAGCGTTCAGCTTCCGGCCGGGGAGACCCAGTACTTC
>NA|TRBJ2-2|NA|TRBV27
CASSLQAGLGTGELFF
TGTGCCAGCAGTTTACAGGCAGGGTTGGGTACCGGGGAGCTGTTTTTT
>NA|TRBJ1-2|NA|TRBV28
CASSLGGGIYGYTF
TGTGCCAGCAGTTTGGGGGGAGGGATCTATGGCTACACCTTC
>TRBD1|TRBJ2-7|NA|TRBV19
CASSPGQGKYEQYF
TGTGCCAGTAGTCCGGGACAGGGGAAATACGAGCAGTACTTC
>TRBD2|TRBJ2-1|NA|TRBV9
CASSPWEREYNEQFF
TGTGCCAGCAGCCCCTGGGAGCGGGAGTACAATGAGCAGTTCTTC
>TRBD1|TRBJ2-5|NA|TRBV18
CASSPPGTGTQETQYF
TGTGCCAGCTCACCACCAGGGACAGGTACCCAAGAGACCCAGTACTTC
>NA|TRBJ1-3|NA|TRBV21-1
CARIGDSGNTIYF
TGTGCCAGGATAGGGGACTCTGGAAACACCATATATTTT
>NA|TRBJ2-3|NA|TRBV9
CASSLDSLQDTQYF
TGTGCCAGCAGCCTAGACAGTCTTCAAGATACGCAGTATTTT
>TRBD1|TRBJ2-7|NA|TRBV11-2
CASSWTGNEQYF
TGTGCCAGCAGCTGGACAGGGAATGAGCAGTACTTC
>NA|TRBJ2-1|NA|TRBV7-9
CASSLGRVHEQFF
TGTGCCAGCAGCTTAGGCCGGGTCCATGAGCAGTTCTTC
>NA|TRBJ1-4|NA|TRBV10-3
CAISAAGDEKLFF
TGTGCCATTTCGGCCGCAGGGGATGAAAAACTGTTTTTT
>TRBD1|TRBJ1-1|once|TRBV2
CASSDRDRATEAFF
TGTGCCAGCAGTGACCGGGACAGGGCTACTGAAGCTTTCTTT
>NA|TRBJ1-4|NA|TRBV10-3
CAISDRGNEKLFF
TGTGCCATCAGTGACAGGGGCAATGAAAAACTGTTTTTT
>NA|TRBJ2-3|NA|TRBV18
CASSPPSRADTQYF
TGTGCCAGCTCACCACCGAGCAGGGCAGATACGCAGTATTTT
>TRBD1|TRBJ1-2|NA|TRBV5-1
CASSSGTANYGYTF
TGCGCCAGCAGCTCCGGGACAGCTAACTATGGCTACACCTTC